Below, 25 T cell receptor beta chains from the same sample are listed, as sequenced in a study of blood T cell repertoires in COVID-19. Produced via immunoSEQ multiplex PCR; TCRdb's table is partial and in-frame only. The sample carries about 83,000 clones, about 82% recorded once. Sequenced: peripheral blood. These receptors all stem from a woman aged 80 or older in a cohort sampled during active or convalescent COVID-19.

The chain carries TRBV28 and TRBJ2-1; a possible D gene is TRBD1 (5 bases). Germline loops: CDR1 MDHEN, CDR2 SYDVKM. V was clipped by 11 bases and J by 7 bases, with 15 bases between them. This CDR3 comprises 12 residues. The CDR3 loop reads CAGETTENEQFF. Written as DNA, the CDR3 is TGTGCCGGAGAAACGACAGAAAATGAGCAGTTCTTC.

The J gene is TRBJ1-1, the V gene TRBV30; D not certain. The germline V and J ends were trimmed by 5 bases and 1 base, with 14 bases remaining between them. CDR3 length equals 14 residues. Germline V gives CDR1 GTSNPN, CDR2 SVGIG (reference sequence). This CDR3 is CAWLYRHKNTEAFF. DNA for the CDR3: TGTGCCTGGTTGTACCGACATAAGAACACTGAAGCTTTCTTT.

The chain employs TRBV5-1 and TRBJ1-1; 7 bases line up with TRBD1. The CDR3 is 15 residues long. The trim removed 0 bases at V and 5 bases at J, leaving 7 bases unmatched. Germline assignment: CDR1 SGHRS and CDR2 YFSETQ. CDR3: CASSLAIQGVTEAFF. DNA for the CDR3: TGCGCCAGCAGCTTGGCCATCCAGGGGGTTACTGAAGCTTTCTTT.

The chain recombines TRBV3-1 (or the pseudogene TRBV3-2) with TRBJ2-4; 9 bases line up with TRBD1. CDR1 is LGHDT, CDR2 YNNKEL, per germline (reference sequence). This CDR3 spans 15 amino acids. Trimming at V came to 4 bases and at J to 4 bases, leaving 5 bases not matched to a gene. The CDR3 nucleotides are TGTGCCAGCAGCCGCGTTGGGACAGGGAAAAACATTCAGTACTTC. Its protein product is CASSRVGTGKNIQYF.

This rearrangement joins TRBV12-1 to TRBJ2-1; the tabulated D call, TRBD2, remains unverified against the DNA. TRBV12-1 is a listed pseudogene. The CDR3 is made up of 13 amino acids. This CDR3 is CASLEPSYNEQFF. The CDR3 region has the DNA TGTGCCAGCCTAGAGCCCTCCTACAATGAGCAGTTCTTC.

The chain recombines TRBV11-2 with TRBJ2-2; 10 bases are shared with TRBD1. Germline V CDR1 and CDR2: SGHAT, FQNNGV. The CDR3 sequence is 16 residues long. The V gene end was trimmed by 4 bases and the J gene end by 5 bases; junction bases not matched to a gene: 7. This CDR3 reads CASSSLRDRGTGELFF. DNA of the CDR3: TGTGCCAGCAGCTCCCTCCGGGACAGGGGAACCGGGGAGCTGTTTTTT.

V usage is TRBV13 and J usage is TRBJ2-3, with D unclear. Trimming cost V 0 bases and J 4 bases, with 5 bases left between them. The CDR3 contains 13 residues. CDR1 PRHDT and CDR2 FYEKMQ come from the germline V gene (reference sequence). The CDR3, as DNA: TGTGCCAGCAGCTTAGGCCGCGCAGATACGCAGTATTTT. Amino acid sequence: CASSLGRADTQYF.

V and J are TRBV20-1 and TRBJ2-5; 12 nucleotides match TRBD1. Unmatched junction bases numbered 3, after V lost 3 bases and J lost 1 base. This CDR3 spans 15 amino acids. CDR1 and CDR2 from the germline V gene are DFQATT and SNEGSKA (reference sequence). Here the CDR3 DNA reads TGCAGTGCTAGTGGGGACAGGGGGCTCCAAGAGACCCAGTACTTC. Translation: CSASGDRGLQETQYF.

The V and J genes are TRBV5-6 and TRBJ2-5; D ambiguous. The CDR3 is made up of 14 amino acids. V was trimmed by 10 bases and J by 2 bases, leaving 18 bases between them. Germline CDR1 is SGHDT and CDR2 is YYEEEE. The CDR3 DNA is TGTGCCTCTACCCTGTTATTGGAGCAAGAGACCCAGTACTTC. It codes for CASTLLLEQETQYF.

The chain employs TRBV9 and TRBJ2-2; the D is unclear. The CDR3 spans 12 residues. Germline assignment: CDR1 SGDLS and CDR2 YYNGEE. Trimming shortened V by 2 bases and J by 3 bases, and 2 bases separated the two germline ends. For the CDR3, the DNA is TGTGCCAGCAGCGTCTACACCGGGGAGCTGTTTTTT. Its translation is CASSVYTGELFF.

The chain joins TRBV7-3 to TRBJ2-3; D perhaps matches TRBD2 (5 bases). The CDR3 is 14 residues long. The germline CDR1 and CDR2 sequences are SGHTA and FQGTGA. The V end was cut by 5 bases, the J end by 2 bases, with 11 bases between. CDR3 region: CASSPGLNTDTQYF. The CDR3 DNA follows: TGTGCCAGCAGCCCCGGACTTAACACAGATACGCAGTATTTT.

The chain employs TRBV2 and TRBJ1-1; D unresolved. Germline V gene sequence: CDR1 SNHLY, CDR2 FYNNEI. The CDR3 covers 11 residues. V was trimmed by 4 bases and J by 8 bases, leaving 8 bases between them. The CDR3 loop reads CASSVRVEAFF. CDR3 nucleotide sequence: TGTGCCAGCAGTGTGAGGGTGGAAGCTTTCTTT.

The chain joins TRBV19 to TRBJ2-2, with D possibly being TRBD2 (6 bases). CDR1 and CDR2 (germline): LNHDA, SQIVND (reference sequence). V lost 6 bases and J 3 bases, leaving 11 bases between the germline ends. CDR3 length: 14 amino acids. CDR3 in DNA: TGTGCCAGTAGGTCAGGCGGGGACACCGGGGAGCTGTTTTTT. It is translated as CASRSGGDTGELFF.

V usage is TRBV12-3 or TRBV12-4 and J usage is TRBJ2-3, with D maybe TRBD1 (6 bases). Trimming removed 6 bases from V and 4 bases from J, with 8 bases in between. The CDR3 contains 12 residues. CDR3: CASRQGSDTQYF. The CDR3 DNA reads TGTGCCAGCAGGCAGGGGTCAGATACGCAGTATTTT.

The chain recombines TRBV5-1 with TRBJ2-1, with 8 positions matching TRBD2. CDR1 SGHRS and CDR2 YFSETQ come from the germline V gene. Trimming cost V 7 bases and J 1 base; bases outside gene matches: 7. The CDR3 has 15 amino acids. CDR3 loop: CASEIAGGSYNEQFF. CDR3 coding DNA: TGCGCCAGCGAGATTGCGGGAGGTTCCTACAATGAGCAGTTCTTC.

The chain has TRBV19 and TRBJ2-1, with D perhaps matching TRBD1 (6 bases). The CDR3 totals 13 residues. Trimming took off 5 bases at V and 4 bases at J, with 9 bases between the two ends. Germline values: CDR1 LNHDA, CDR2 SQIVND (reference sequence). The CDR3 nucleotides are TGTGCCAGTAGTGCAGGGGTTTACAATGAGCAGTTCTTC. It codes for CASSAGVYNEQFF.

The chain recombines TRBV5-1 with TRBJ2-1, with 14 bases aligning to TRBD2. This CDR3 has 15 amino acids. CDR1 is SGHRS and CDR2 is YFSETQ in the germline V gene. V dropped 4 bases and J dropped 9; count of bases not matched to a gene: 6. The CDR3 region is CASSGGTSGSFEQFF. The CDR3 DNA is TGCGCCAGCAGCGGCGGGACTAGCGGGAGTTTTGAGCAGTTCTTC.

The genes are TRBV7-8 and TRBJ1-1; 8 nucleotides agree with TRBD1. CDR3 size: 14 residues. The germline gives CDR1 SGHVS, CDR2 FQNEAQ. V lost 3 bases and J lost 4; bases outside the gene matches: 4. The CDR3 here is CASSFDRGGTEAFF. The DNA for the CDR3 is TGTGCCAGCAGCTTTGACAGGGGCGGCACTGAAGCTTTCTTT.

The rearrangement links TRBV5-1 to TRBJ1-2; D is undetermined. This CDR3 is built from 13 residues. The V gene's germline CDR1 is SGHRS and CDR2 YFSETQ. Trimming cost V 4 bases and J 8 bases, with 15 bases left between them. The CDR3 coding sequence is TGCGCCAGCAGCAAGGAGGGCAGCCTGGGCTACACCTTC. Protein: CASSKEGSLGYTF.

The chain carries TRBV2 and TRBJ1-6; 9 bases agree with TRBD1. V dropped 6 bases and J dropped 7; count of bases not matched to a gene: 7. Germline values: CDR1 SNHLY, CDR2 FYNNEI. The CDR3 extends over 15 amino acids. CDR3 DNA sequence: TGTGCCAGCAGACCCCGACAGGGGGAAAATTCACCCCTCCACTTT. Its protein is CASRPRQGENSPLHF.

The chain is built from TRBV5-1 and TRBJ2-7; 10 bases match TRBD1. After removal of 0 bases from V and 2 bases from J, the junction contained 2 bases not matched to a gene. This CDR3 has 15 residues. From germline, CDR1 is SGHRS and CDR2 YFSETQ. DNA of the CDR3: TGCGCCAGCAGCTTGGGGGACAGGGGCGCCTACGAGCAGTACTTC. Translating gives CASSLGDRGAYEQYF.

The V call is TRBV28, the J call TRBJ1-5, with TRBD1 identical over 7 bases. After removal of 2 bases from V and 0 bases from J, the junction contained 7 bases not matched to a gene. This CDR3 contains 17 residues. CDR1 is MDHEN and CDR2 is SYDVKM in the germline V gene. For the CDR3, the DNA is TGTGCCAGCAGTTTACGCCGGACAGGCTATAGCAATCAGCCCCAGCATTTT. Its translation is CASSLRRTGYSNQPQHF.

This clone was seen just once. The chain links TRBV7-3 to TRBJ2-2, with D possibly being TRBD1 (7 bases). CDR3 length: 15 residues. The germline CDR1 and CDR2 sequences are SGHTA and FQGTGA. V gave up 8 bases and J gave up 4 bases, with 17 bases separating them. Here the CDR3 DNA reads TGTGCCAGCGGGGGGAAGGGGGCGAGCACCGGGGAGCTGTTTTTT. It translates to CASGGKGASTGELFF.

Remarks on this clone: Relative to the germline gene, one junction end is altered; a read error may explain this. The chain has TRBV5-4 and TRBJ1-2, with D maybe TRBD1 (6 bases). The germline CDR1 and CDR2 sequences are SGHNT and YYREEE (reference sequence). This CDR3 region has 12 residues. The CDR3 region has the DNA TGTGCCAGCAACAACAGGGACGCAGCATCCCTCTTC. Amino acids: CASNNRDAASLF.

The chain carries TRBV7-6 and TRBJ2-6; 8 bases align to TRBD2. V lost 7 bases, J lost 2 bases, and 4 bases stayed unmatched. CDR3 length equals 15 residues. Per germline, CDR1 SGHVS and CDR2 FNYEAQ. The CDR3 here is CASTPGGAGANVLTF. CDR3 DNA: TGTGCCAGCACCCCCGGGGGGGCTGGGGCCAACGTCCTGACTTTC.